This T cell receptor (beta chain) derives from a study of cytomegalovirus exposure and HLA in healthy donors. The PCR employed 60 Vbeta primers together with 13 Jbeta primers. Measured with immunoSEQ multiplex PCR; TCRdb has only the in-frame clones, and not every one. The profile shows around 130,000 clones, 75% to 90% of them singletons. Healthy people donating bone marrow made up the donors. V dropped 5 bases and J dropped 5; count of bases not matched to a gene: 8. The CDR3 totals 14 residues. Germline CDR1 and CDR2: SGHTA and FQGNSA. The origin of this receptor is a man aged 35-49 years in good health and CMV-seronegative. This chain joins TRBV7-2 and TRBJ2-7, with TRBD2 identical over 8 bases. The sequenced sample consisted of PBMCs. CDR3 nucleotide sequence: TGTGCCAGCAGCCGCCTCGGGAGGGACCACGAGCAGTACTTC. Amino acids: CASSRLGRDHEQYF.